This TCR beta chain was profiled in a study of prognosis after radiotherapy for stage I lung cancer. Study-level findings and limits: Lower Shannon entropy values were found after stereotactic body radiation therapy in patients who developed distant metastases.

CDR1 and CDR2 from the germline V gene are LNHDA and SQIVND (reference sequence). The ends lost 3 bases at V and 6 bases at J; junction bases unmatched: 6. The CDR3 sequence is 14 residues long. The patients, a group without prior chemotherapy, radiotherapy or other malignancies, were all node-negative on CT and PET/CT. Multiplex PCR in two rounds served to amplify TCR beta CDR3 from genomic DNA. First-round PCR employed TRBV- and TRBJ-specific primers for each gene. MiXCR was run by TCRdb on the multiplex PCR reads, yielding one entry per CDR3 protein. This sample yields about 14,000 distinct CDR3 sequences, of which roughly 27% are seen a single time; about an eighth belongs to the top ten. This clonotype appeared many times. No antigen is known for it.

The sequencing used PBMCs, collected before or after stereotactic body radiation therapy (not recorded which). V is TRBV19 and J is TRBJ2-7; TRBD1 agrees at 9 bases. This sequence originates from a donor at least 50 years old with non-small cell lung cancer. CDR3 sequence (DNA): TGTGCCAGTAGTATCTCCGGGACAGGGATCGAGCAGTACTTC. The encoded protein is CASSISGTGIEQYF. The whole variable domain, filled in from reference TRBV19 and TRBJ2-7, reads DGGITQSPKYLFRKEGQNVTLSCEQNLNHDAMYWYRQDPGQGLRLIYYSQIVNDFQKGDIAEGYSVSREKKESFPLTVTSAQKNPTAFYLCASSISGTGIEQYFGPGTRLTVT.